The present T cell receptor beta chain was sequenced within a study of molecular identifiers for immune sequencing clone quantification. Findings and caveats of the study: Reportedly, one cell's Jurkat TCR RNA was detected within 1,100,000 naive CD8 cells. Among effectors, clones above 20 RNA copies held over 97% of molecules; among naive cells, under 1%.

This CDR3 contains 16 residues. V lost 4 bases, J lost 3 bases, and 5 bases stayed unmatched. Germline V gives CDR1 SGHTS, CDR2 YDEGEE. With RNA at 10%, 30% or 50%, naive CD8 libraries came from approximately 20,000 to 1,000,000 sorted cells. Ten or more counts support this clonotype. Antigen: not known. MiXCR, applied by TCRdb to the PCR reads, yields one record per CDR3 protein. The sample records about 640,000 distinct CDR3 sequences, approximately 20% being singletons. The material sequenced was naive CD8+ T cells from blood, with Jurkat cell RNA spiked in. Subset described: FACS-sorted CD8+CD4-CCR7+CD45RA+ naive T cells. The chain couples TRBV5-8 to TRBJ2-6; 9 nucleotides align to TRBD1. The sequence came from a human donor in good health. Some libraries in this study had Jurkat cell RNA spiked in. The CDR3 protein is CASSPTGGFGANVLTF. The CDR3 region has the DNA TGTGCCAGCAGCCCCACAGGGGGCTTTGGGGCCAACGTCCTGACTTTC.